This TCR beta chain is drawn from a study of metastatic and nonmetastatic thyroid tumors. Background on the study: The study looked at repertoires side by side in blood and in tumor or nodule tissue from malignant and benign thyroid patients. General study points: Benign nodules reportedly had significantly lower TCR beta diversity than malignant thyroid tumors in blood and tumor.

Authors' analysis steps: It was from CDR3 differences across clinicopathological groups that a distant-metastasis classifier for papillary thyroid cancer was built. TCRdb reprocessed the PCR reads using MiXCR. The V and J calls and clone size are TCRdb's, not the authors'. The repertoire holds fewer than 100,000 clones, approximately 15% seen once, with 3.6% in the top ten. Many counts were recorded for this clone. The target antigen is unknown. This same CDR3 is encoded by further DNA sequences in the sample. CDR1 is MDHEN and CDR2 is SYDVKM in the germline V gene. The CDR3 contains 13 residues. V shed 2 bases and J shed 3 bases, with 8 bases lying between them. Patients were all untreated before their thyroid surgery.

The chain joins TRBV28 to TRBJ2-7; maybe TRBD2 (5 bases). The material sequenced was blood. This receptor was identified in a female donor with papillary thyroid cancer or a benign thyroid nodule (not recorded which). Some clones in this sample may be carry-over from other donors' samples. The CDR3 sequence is CASSLDYNYEQYF. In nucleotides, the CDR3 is TGTGCCAGCAGTTTAGACTACAACTACGAGCAGTACTTC. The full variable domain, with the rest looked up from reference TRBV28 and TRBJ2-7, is DVKVTQSSRYLVKRTGEKVFLECVQDMDHENMFWYRQDPGLGLRLIYFSYDVKMKEKGDIPEGYSVSREKKERFSLILESASTNQTSMYLCASSLDYNYEQYFGPGTRLTVT.